The 3 T cell receptor beta chains presented below share a single source sample, sequenced in a study of a mutant IDH1 vaccine in newly diagnosed glioma (dated by TCRdb to the early 2020s). Interpreted using the paper, the time point label stands for: week 35, safety follow-up. A 20-mer mutant IDH1 peptide at 300 micrograms in Montanide made up each vaccine dose, which was injected subcutaneously together with topical imiquimod. The library was generated by the immunoSEQ multiplex PCR assay. The clones in this table, taken by TCRdb from immuneACCESS, are in-frame only. Not every clone is retained; where verified, under half of the shortfall comes from an unresolved V gene, and the cause of the rest is unknown. This sample lists tens of thousands of clones; 84% were detected once. The ten largest clonotypes hold 3.5% to 5% of the sample. Their target antigens are unknown. Here the sequenced sample was PBMCs, taken from a glioma patient whose treatment included an IDH1 peptide vaccine. These receptor sequences come from a woman aged 18-29 years with glioma.

This chain connects TRBV6-1 to TRBJ2-7; D ambiguous. Germline CDR1 MNHNS, CDR2 SASEGT. Trimming cost V 4 bases and J 4 bases, with 8 bases left between them. CDR3 length: 12 amino acids. Here the CDR3 reads CASSAGLYEQYF. For the CDR3, the DNA is TGTGCCAGCAGTGCCGGGCTATACGAGCAGTACTTC.

In its sample, this clone was seen once. The chain has TRBV5-6 and TRBJ2-7; either TRBD1 or TRBD2 may supply D (5 bases each). The V end lost 3 bases, the J end lost 5 bases, and 15 bases lay between the germline ends. Germline CDR1 SGHDT, CDR2 YYEEEE. CDR3 length equals 14 residues. The CDR3 bases are TGTGCCAGCAGCTGGGGGACCTCCGCCAACGAGCAGTACTTC. It codes for CASSWGTSANEQYF.

This chain joins TRBV10-2 and TRBJ1-4; D call uncertain. With 4 bases removed from V and 5 bases from J, the gap between germline ends came to 14 bases. The germline CDR1 and CDR2 sequences are WSHSY and SAAADI. This CDR3 is built from 15 residues. The CDR3 region has the DNA TGCGCCAGCAGTGGATCAGGAAGGCCAAATGAAAAACTGTTTTTT. Protein product: CASSGSGRPNEKLFF.